This T cell receptor (beta chain) was recorded in a study of blood T cell repertoires in COVID-19. Overall study: The study drew acute and convalescent COVID-19 samples from the United States, Italy and Spain.

Original processing methods: Amplification of reference gene primers provided the estimated nucleated cell counts. Clones were sequenced by immunoSEQ multiplex PCR, and TCRdb holds only the in-frame ones, with some missing. V, J and clone size are those of that table, while D and trimming were read from the DNA. The table shows under 250,000 clones, with around four fifths occurring only once. Germline CDR1 and CDR2: SGDLS and YYNGEE. The CDR3 length is 14 residues. The ends were cut back, 0 bases at V and 7 bases at J, with 13 bases in the middle. The chain couples TRBV9 to TRBJ1-2; D is unresolved. Sequencing used peripheral blood. The source of this sequence is a woman in her sixties with active or convalescent COVID-19. The chain's CDR3 is CASSVAAGGGGYTF. CDR3 nucleotides: TGTGCCAGCAGCGTAGCCGCGGGAGGAGGTGGCTACACCTTC.